Listed below are T cell receptor beta chains from one sample, sequenced in a study of CD8 T cells in ankylosing spondylitis. TCRdb recomputed calls from the 5' RACE reads with MiXCR, one row per CDR3 protein. The data hold about 340,000 distinct CDR3 sequences, with 6.5% to 10% observed a single time. Sequencing was performed on blood, either unsorted or a sorted T cell fraction (not recorded which). The receptors stem from a male donor with ankylosing spondylitis. The CDR3 runs from the conserved cysteine through the conserved F or W. D genes are given only for firm matches. The size field is filled for only some rows; it gives once, few, many or a size class.

v_gene,d_gene,abundance,j_gene,CDR3nt,CDR3aa
TRBV29-1,NA,few,TRBJ2-7,TGCAGCGTTCGGGACTTCTCCTACGAGCAGTACTTC,CSVRDFSYEQYF
TRBV18,NA,NA,TRBJ2-5,TGTGCCAGCTCACCCCGGCAGGAGACCCAGTACTTC,CASSPRQETQYF
TRBV4-2,NA,few,TRBJ2-2,TGTGCCAGCAGCCACAGCCCGCCTCCGAACACCGGGGAGCTGTTTTTT,CASSHSPPPNTGELFF
TRBV5-5,NA,NA,TRBJ2-1,TGTGCCAGCAGCTTCGCGGTCAGCTCCTACAATGAGCAGTTCTTC,CASSFAVSSYNEQFF
TRBV14,NA,many,TRBJ2-7,TGTGCCAGCAGCCAAGATCGGGGTGCGCGGTACTTC,CASSQDRGARYF
TRBV20-1,TRBD1,many,TRBJ2-2,TGCAGTGCTAGAGCTGGTTTCAGGGGGCTGCGGGAGCTGTTTTTT,CSARAGFRGLRELFF
TRBV27,NA,NA,TRBJ2-7,TGTGCCAGCAGATATACAACTTCCTACGAGCAGTACTTC,CASRYTTSYEQYF
TRBV11-2,TRBD1,few,TRBJ2-2,TGTGCCAGCAGCTTGACGGGACAGGGGTACGGGCGCACCGGGGAGCTGTTTTTT,CASSLTGQGYGRTGELFF
TRBV7-2,NA,NA,TRBJ1-6,TGTGCCAGCAGCTTAGCCGCATCAGAATCACCCCTCCACTTT,CASSLAASESPLHF
TRBV12-3/TRBV12-4,NA,few,TRBJ2-2,TGTGCCAGCAGCCCAACAGTGACCGGGGAGCTGTTTTTT,CASSPTVTGELFF
TRBV11-2,TRBD2,few,TRBJ2-2,TGTGCCAGCAGCTTCACTAGCGGGAGGGGAACCGGGGAGCTGTTTTTT,CASSFTSGRGTGELFF
TRBV12-3/TRBV12-4,NA,few,TRBJ2-1,TGTGCCAGCAGTTTAGCGGGAGTGTCCAATGAGCAGTTCTTC,CASSLAGVSNEQFF
TRBV7-2,NA,NA,TRBJ2-1,TGTGCCAGCAGCTTAGTTGTCGGGAGCCACAATGAGCAGTTCTTC,CASSLVVGSHNEQFF
TRBV12-3/TRBV12-4,TRBD1,many,TRBJ1-2,TGTGCCAGCAGTTTAAGGGACAGTGGGAATGGCTACACCTTC,CASSLRDSGNGYTF
TRBV28,NA,few,TRBJ2-1,TGTGCCAGCAGATCCGGGACTGAGCAGTTCTTC,CASRSGTEQFF
TRBV12-3/TRBV12-4,TRBD2,many,TRBJ2-1,TGTGCCAGCAGTTTTATCACTAGCGGGAGTCCCTACAATGAGCAGTTCTTC,CASSFITSGSPYNEQFF
TRBV20-1,NA,few,TRBJ2-5,TGCAGTGCTAGGGTACTGCCCGGTGCCCTCCAAGAGACCCAGTACTTC,CSARVLPGALQETQYF
TRBV12-5,NA,many,TRBJ2-7,TGTGCTAGTGGTTTGGCACCGGACAGCTACGAGCAGTACTTC,CASGLAPDSYEQYF
TRBV15,TRBD2,few,TRBJ2-1,TGTGCCACCAGCAGAGATCTAGCGGGAGCTGAGCAGTTCTTC,CATSRDLAGAEQFF
TRBV7-9,TRBD1,few,TRBJ1-2,TGTGCCAGCAGTACCGGGACAGGGGGCTTCTATGGCTACACCTTC,CASSTGTGGFYGYTF
TRBV10-3,TRBD2,few,TRBJ2-3,TGTGCCATCGGGCGGGGGGGCGGCACAGATACGCAGTATTTT,CAIGRGGGTDTQYF
TRBV2,NA,NA,TRBJ2-2,TGTGCCAGCATAAGGGGAACGGGAACCGGGGAGCTGTTTTTT,CASIRGTGTGELFF
TRBV5-1,TRBD1,NA,TRBJ2-7,TGCGCCAGCAGTTCAGCCACAGGGGCCGCACCCTACGAGCAGTACTTC,CASSSATGAAPYEQYF
TRBV18,TRBD1,NA,TRBJ1-5,TGTGCCAGCTCACCTGGATCGGGACAGAGATACAATCAGCCCCAGCATTTT,CASSPGSGQRYNQPQHF
TRBV7-9,TRBD2,few,TRBJ2-7,TGTGCCAGCACCCCCCGGGGGAGCGGGAGGGCCGGGGAGCAGTACTTC,CASTPRGSGRAGEQYF
TRBV6-1,TRBD1,NA,TRBJ1-1,TGTGCCAGCAGTGAAACCGGGACAGGACGAGGGGGGGCTTTCTTT,CASSETGTGRGGAFF
TRBV29-1,NA,few,TRBJ1-5,TGCAGCGTTGTAGTGGCAGAAGCGGCGCAGCCCCAGCATTTT,CSVVVAEAAQPQHF
TRBV7-2,NA,NA,TRBJ2-1,TGTGCCAGCAGCTTACCCCGGACTAACTATGAGCAGTTCTTC,CASSLPRTNYEQFF
TRBV11-2,NA,many,TRBJ2-7,TGTGCCAGCAGCTTAGATCGTGCCCGCGAGCAGTACTTC,CASSLDRAREQYF
TRBV12-3/TRBV12-4,NA,many,TRBJ1-5,TGTGCCAGCAGTTTGGGACAAGGTCATAGCAATCAGCCCCAGCATTTT,CASSLGQGHSNQPQHF
TRBV25-1,TRBD1,NA,TRBJ2-7,TGTGCCAGCAGTGGGGGACAGGGACACTACGAGCAGTACTTC,CASSGGQGHYEQYF
TRBV29-1,NA,NA,TRBJ2-6,TGCAGCGTTACAGGTACCTCTGGGGCCAACGTCCTGACTTTC,CSVTGTSGANVLTF
TRBV4-1,TRBD2,many,TRBJ2-6,TGCGCCAGCCTTGCGACTAGCGGTTCTGGGGCCAACGTCCTGACTTTC,CASLATSGSGANVLTF
TRBV28,TRBD1,many,TRBJ1-4,TGTGCCAGCAGTCCCCTCGCAGGGGGCAGGGAAAAACTGTTTTTT,CASSPLAGGREKLFF
TRBV4-1,NA,NA,TRBJ1-5,TGCGCCAGCAGCCAAGTTTTCAGGGACCAGCCCCAGCATTTT,CASSQVFRDQPQHF
TRBV3-1,NA,many,TRBJ1-1,TGTGCCAGCAGCCAAGACTGGGAAAACACTGAAGCTTTCTTT,CASSQDWENTEAFF
TRBV7-9,TRBD2,NA,TRBJ2-7,TGTGCCAGCAGCATTGCGGGACTAGCGGGGGCCTACGAGCAGTACTTC,CASSIAGLAGAYEQYF
TRBV11-2,NA,NA,TRBJ2-7,TGTGCCAGCAGCTTCGGCGGGAACTCCTACGAGCAGTACTTC,CASSFGGNSYEQYF